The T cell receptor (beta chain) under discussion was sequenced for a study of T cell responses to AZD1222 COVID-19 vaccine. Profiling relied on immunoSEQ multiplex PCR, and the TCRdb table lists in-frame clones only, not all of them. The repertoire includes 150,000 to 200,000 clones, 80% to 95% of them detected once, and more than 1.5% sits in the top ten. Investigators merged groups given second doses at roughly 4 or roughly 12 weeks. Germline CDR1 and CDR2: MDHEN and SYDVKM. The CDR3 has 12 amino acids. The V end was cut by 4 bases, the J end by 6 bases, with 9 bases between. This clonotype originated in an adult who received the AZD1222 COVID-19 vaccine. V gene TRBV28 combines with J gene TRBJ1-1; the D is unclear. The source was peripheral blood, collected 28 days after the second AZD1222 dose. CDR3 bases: TGTGCCAGCAGTTCTTACGGGGCTGAAGCTTTCTTT. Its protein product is CASSSYGAEAFF.